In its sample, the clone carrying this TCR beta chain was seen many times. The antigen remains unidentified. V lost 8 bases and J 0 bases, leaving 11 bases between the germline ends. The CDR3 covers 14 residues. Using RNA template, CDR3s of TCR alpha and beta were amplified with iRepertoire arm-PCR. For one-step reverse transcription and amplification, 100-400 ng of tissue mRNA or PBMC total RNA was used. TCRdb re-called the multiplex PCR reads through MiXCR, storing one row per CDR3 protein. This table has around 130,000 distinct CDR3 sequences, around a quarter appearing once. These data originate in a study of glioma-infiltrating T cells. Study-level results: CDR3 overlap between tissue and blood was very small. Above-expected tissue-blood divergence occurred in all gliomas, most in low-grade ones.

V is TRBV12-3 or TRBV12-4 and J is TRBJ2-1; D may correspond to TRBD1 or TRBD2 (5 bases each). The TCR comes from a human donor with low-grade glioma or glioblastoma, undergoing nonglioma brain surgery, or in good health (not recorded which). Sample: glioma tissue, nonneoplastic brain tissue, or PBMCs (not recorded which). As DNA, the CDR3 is TGTGCCAGCGGTGCAGGGAGCTCCTACAATGAGCAGTTCTTC. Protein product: CASGAGSSYNEQFF.